This TCR beta chain is drawn from a study of blood T cell repertoires in COVID-19. Repertoires were generated with immunoSEQ multiplex PCR, while TCRdb's copy carries only in-frame clones and drops some. The table lists roughly 150,000 clones, 70% to 90% of them singletons. The ends were cut back, 5 bases at V and 0 bases at J, with 11 bases in the middle. Germline CDR1 and CDR2: MDHEN and SYDVKM. This CDR3 comprises 15 residues. The source is a woman of 80 years or more with COVID-19, enrolled during active disease. Sequencing was performed on peripheral blood. J is TRBJ2-1 and V is TRBV28; a possible D gene is TRBD2 (6 bases). DNA of the CDR3: TGTGCCAGCAGTGGGAGCGGGCCCTCCTACAATGAGCAGTTCTTC. It codes for CASSGSGPSYNEQFF.